The 21 T cell receptor beta chains given below trace back to one sample, sequenced in a study of beta chain features in type 1 diabetes. Expressed TCRB transcripts were sequenced because the entire RNA isolate underwent reverse transcription. The data were produced by immunoSEQ multiplex PCR, yet TCRdb's version contains in-frame clones alone and is incomplete. The table records 250,000 to 350,000 clones, approximately 11% of them present only once. The sample comprised naive CD4+ T cells from blood. The source of these receptors is a woman aged 25 to 39 in good health.

There are a few counts of this clone. The chain joins TRBV7-3 to TRBJ2-2, with TRBD2 matching 8 bases. The CDR3 totals 15 residues. The trim removed 1 base at V and 5 bases at J, leaving 3 bases unmatched. From germline, CDR1 is SGHTA and CDR2 FQGTGA. In DNA, the CDR3 is TGTGCCAGCAGCTTAATAACTAGCGGTACCGGGGAGCTGTTTTTT. It yields the protein CASSLITSGTGELFF.

The chain has TRBV5-6 and TRBJ2-5, with 8 bases identical to TRBD1. The germline gives CDR1 SGHDT, CDR2 YYEEEE. V lost 2 bases, J lost 4 bases, and 13 bases stayed unmatched. The CDR3 runs to 17 residues. CDR3 sequence reads: CASSFWVDRDGGETQYF. CDR3 bases: TGTGCCAGCAGCTTTTGGGTGGACAGGGACGGTGGAGAGACCCAGTACTTC. The whole variable domain, filled in from reference TRBV5-6 and TRBJ2-5, reads DAGVTQSPTHLIKTRGQQVTLRCSPKSGHDTVSWYQQALGQGPQFIFQYYEEEERQRGNFPDRFSGHQFPNYSSELNVNALLLGDSALYLCASSFWVDRDGGETQYFGPGTRLLVL.

The chain combines TRBV11-2 with TRBJ2-1; maybe TRBD2 (6 bases). The CDR3 length is 16 residues. Germline lookup yields CDR1 SGHAT and CDR2 FQNNGV. V was cut by 5 bases and J by 0 bases, with 14 bases left in between. This chain's CDR3 is CASSPTAGSSYNEQFF. DNA for the CDR3: TGTGCCAGCAGCCCGACGGCGGGGAGCTCCTACAATGAGCAGTTCTTC.

Here the CDR3 reads CASSLVQGAPDTQYF. DNA for the CDR3: TGCGCCAGCAGCTTGGTTCAGGGGGCTCCAGATACGCAGTATTTT. The V and J genes are TRBV5-1 and TRBJ2-3, with 8 bases that match TRBD1. Per germline, CDR1 SGHRS and CDR2 YFSETQ. V shed 0 bases and J 4 bases; nucleotides not matched to a gene: 4. This CDR3 spans 15 amino acids. Variable domain in full (rest from reference TRBV5-1 and TRBJ2-3): KAGVTQTPRYLIKTRGQQVTLSCSPISGHRSVSWYQQTPGQGLQFLFEYFSETQRNKGNFPGRFSGRQFSNSRSEMNVSTLELGDSALYLCASSLVQGAPDTQYFGPGTRLTVL.

This clone occurred a few times. The V gene is TRBV13, the J gene TRBJ1-3, with D hard to call. CDR1 PRHDT and CDR2 FYEKMQ come from the germline V gene (reference sequence). The CDR3 spans 16 residues. The germline V and J ends were trimmed by 5 bases and 0 bases, with 14 bases remaining between them. This chain's CDR3 is CASSLSNSRSGNTIYF. The DNA for the CDR3 is TGTGCCAGCAGCCTCTCCAACAGCCGCTCTGGAAACACCATATATTTT.

This clone was seen a few times. The gene calls are TRBV11-2 and TRBJ2-1; 12 bases line up with TRBD2. The CDR3 covers 16 residues. J was trimmed by 4 bases and V by 5 bases; bases with no gene match: 6. Germline assignment: CDR1 SGHAT and CDR2 FQNNGV. CDR3 in DNA: TGTGCCAGCAGCCCTCCGACTAGCGGGAGATACAATGAGCAGTTCTTC. It is translated as CASSPPTSGRYNEQFF. Based on the CDR3 plus reference TRBV11-2 and TRBJ2-1, the full variable domain is EAGVAQSPRYKIIEKRQSVAFWCNPISGHATLYWYQQILGQGPKLLIQFQNNGVVDDSQLPKDRFSAERLKGVDSTLKIQPAKLEDSAVYLCASSPPTSGRYNEQFFGPGTRLTVL.

The J gene is TRBJ2-1, the V gene TRBV4-3, with TRBD2 matching over 7 bases. Losses at the gene ends were 5 bases for V and 8 bases for J; bases not matched to a gene: 12. Germline assignment: CDR1 LGHNA and CDR2 YSLEER. CDR3 length equals 15 residues. The CDR3 reads CASSERVGGPDEQFF. Here the CDR3 DNA reads TGCGCCAGCAGCGAAAGGGTGGGAGGGCCAGATGAGCAGTTCTTC.

The chain joins TRBV7-2 to TRBJ2-7; D ambiguous. Germline V CDR1 and CDR2: SGHTA, FQGNSA. The CDR3 extends over 13 amino acids. Deletions cut 2 bases from V and 4 bases from J, with 9 bases between. This CDR3 reads CASSLISSYEQYF. The CDR3, as DNA: TGTGCCAGCAGCTTAATTTCCTCGTACGAGCAGTACTTC.

The sample holds a few counts of this clone. The chain is built from TRBV5-1 and TRBJ2-3; tentative D call: TRBD1 (5 bases). V was cut by 0 bases and J by 3 bases, with 14 bases left in between. Germline CDR1 and CDR2: SGHRS and YFSETQ. The CDR3 runs 16 residues. For the CDR3, the DNA is TGCGCCAGCAGCTTGGAGGCCAGGGCTGTGACAGATACGCAGTATTTT. This translates into CASSLEARAVTDTQYF. The full variable domain, rest sourced from reference TRBV5-1 and TRBJ2-3, is KAGVTQTPRYLIKTRGQQVTLSCSPISGHRSVSWYQQTPGQGLQFLFEYFSETQRNKGNFPGRFSGRQFSNSRSEMNVSTLELGDSALYLCASSLEARAVTDTQYFGPGTRLTVL.

Here the CDR3 reads CSARPGPERGTEAFF. The CDR3 DNA follows: TGCAGCGCCCGTCCAGGGCCGGAGAGAGGCACTGAAGCTTTCTTT. This chain connects TRBV29-1 to TRBJ1-1; D might be TRBD1 (5 bases). The CDR3 runs 15 residues. The germline V gene encodes CDR1 SQVTM and CDR2 ANQGSEA. V was trimmed by 7 bases and J by 4 bases, leaving 22 bases between them. The variable domain in full, completed from reference TRBV29-1 and TRBJ1-1, reads SAVISQKPSRDICQRGTSLTIQCQVDSQVTMMFWYRQQPGQSLTLIATANQGSEATYESGFVIDKFPISRPNLTFSTLTVSNMSPEDSSIYLCSARPGPERGTEAFFGQGTRLTVV.

This clone turned up a few times. This chain uses TRBV4-3 with TRBJ2-7, with TRBD2 identical over 14 bases. CDR1 is LGHNA and CDR2 is YSLEER in the germline V gene. The CDR3 has 16 amino acids. V lost 0 bases to trimming and J lost 7 bases; unmatched junction nucleotides: 5. CDR3 amino acids: CASSQDQTSGRVEQYF. The CDR3 bases are TGCGCCAGCAGCCAAGACCAGACTAGCGGGAGGGTGGAGCAGTACTTC.

J is TRBJ1-1 and V is TRBV7-6; 11 nucleotides match TRBD1. The CDR3 totals 15 residues. The germline CDR1 and CDR2 sequences are SGHVS and FNYEAQ. V lost 5 bases and J lost 1; bases outside the gene matches: 3. The CDR3 coding sequence is TGTGCCAGCAGCACCGGGACAGGGGGGAACACTGAAGCTTTCTTT. Translating it yields CASSTGTGGNTEAFF.

This clone was counted a few times. This rearrangement joins TRBV7-6 to TRBJ2-7; D perhaps matches TRBD2 (5 bases). Trimming removed 5 bases at V and 6 bases at J, with 20 bases between. Germline lookup yields CDR1 SGHVS and CDR2 FNYEAQ. The CDR3 runs to 15 residues. In DNA, the CDR3 is TGTGCCAGCAGCCTTCCGCACCCCGCGAGCGGCGAGCAGTACTTC. It codes for CASSLPHPASGEQYF.

In this sample, this clone turned up a few times. The chain recombines TRBV30 with TRBJ2-7, with TRBD1 matching 8 bases. The germline V gene encodes CDR1 GTSNPN and CDR2 SVGIG (reference sequence). This CDR3 has 15 amino acids. Trimming at V came to 5 bases and at J to 0 bases, leaving 9 bases not matched to a gene. CDR3 DNA sequence: TGTGCCTGGCGACCGCCGGGACAGGTCTCCTACGAGCAGTACTTC. Translated, it gives CAWRPPGQVSYEQYF.

This clone was found a few times. This rearrangement joins TRBV9 to TRBJ2-2, with TRBD1 as a possible D gene (6 bases). The CDR3 is 14 amino acids. V was shortened by 4 bases and J by 4 bases, with 11 bases between the two germline ends. The V gene's germline CDR1 is SGDLS and CDR2 YYNGEE. CDR3 loop: CASSSGAGTGELFF. The CDR3 region has the DNA TGTGCCAGCAGCTCAGGGGCGGGCACCGGGGAGCTGTTTTTT. Full variable domain (rest looked up from reference TRBV9 and TRBJ2-2): DSGVTQTPKHLITATGQRVTLRCSPRSGDLSVYWYQQSLDQGLQFLIQYYNGEERAKGNILERFSAQQFPDLHSELNLSSLELGDSALYFCASSSGAGTGELFFGEGSRLTVL.

The gene calls are TRBV18 and TRBJ1-3, with D possibly matching TRBD1 (6 bases). Trimming stripped 3 bases from V and 0 bases from J, with 15 bases between. The CDR3 is made up of 17 amino acids. Germline V gene data show CDR1 as KGHSH and CDR2 as LQKENI. DNA of the CDR3: TGTGCCAGCTCACCCCGACAGGTGGGCAGCTCTGGAAACACCATATATTTT. Encoded protein: CASSPRQVGSSGNTIYF.

This clone appeared a few times. This sequence joins TRBV4-3 and TRBJ2-2; possible D gene TRBD2, 5 bases. Trimming took 4 bases from V and 4 from J, leaving 13 bases between them. Germline V gene lookup returns CDR1 LGHNA and CDR2 YSLEER. This CDR3 region has 15 residues. The CDR3 DNA reads as TGCGCCAGCAGCCCGCGGGCAGAGAGCACCGGGGAGCTGTTTTTT. Translated, it gives CASSPRAESTGELFF.

V usage is TRBV30 and J usage is TRBJ2-1, with TRBD2 identical over 9 bases. The CDR3 has 17 residues. Trimming at V came to 3 bases and at J to 9 bases, leaving 18 bases not matched to a gene. CDR1 and CDR2 (germline): GTSNPN, SVGIG (reference sequence). The CDR3 reads CAWSQYGRLAGPVEQFF. The CDR3 DNA sequence: TGTGCCTGGAGCCAATACGGGCGGCTAGCGGGACCGGTTGAGCAGTTCTTC.

This clone was observed a single time. This chain connects TRBV7-9 to TRBJ2-3, with 7 bases that match TRBD2. Germline V CDR1 and CDR2: SEHNR, FQNEAQ (reference sequence). The CDR3 has 16 amino acids. The trim removed 0 bases at V and 1 base at J, leaving 4 bases unmatched. As DNA, the CDR3 is TGTGCCAGCAGCTTAGCGCGCGGGGGTCGCACAGATACGCAGTATTTT. Protein: CASSLARGGRTDTQYF.

The CDR3 DNA is TGTGCCAGCAGCTTAGTGGTCCTAGCCTCGTCCGAGCAGTACTTC. Encoded protein: CASSLVVLASSEQYF. The chain uses TRBV7-8 and TRBJ2-7; D perhaps matches TRBD2 (5 bases). Trimming took off 1 base at V and 6 bases at J, with 16 bases between the two ends. The CDR3 spans 15 residues. Germline CDR1 and CDR2: SGHVS and FQNEAQ.

This rearrangement joins TRBV7-8 to TRBJ2-1; 7 bases match TRBD2. The CDR3 is 15 amino acids. In germline, CDR1 is SGHVS, CDR2 FQNEAQ. The trim removed 2 bases at V and 3 bases at J, leaving 4 bases unmatched. DNA for the CDR3: TGTGCCAGCAGCTTAAACGGCGGGAGCTACAATGAGCAGTTCTTC. It codes for CASSLNGGSYNEQFF.